These 31 T cell receptor beta chains came from one sample sequenced in a study of T cell responses to AZD1222 COVID-19 vaccine (dated by TCRdb to about 2021). Per the publication, the time point label means: baseline before first vaccination. The receptor library was made with the immunoSEQ multiplex PCR assay. TCRdb's version of the immuneACCESS table is confined to in-frame rearrangements and falls short of the full clone set. An unresolved V gene accounts for under half of the shortfall where checked; the remainder is of unknown origin. The sample data list approximately 94,000 clones, and 87% of these were observed just once. The ten top clones hold 15% to 20% of the sample. The sample in question was peripheral blood, obtained on day 0 of AZD1222 vaccination. These receptors were taken from an adult in good health.

The chain uses TRBV3-1 (or the pseudogene TRBV3-2) and TRBJ1-6; D is undetermined. The CDR3 runs to 14 residues. The V end lost 3 bases, the J end lost 10 bases, and 13 bases lay between the germline ends. From germline, CDR1 is LGHDT and CDR2 YNNKEL (reference sequence). The CDR3, as DNA: TGTGCCAGCAGCCAGGTCAGTCCGGACTCACCCCTCCACTTT. Translation: CASSQVSPDSPLHF.

The rearrangement uses TRBV18 and TRBJ2-7; TRBD1 aligns across 8 bases. The germline V gene has CDR1 KGHSH and CDR2 LQKENI. CDR3 size: 15 residues. The ends lost 8 bases at V and 5 bases at J; junction bases unmatched: 14. CDR3 nucleotide sequence: TGTGCCAGCGCGAGTCAGGACAGGGCAGTCCACGAGCAGTACTTC. This encodes CASASQDRAVHEQYF.

This clone was found a few times. The chain is built from TRBV7-7 and TRBJ2-7; TRBD2 matches at 9 bases. This CDR3 has 15 amino acids. J was trimmed by 3 bases and V by 2 bases; bases with no gene match: 5. The germline V gene encodes CDR1 SSHAT and CDR2 FNYEAQ (reference sequence). CDR3 coding DNA: TGTGCCAGCAGCTTAAGAGCTAGCGGGAACTACGAGCAGTACTTC. Its translation is CASSLRASGNYEQYF.

The chain links TRBV6-5 to TRBJ1-1, with D unclear. V lost 0 bases and J lost 5, with 7 bases in between. Germline values: CDR1 MNHEY, CDR2 SVGAGI. The CDR3 sequence is 13 residues long. CDR3 coding DNA: TGTGCCAGCAGTTACTCCACATCAACTGAAGCTTTCTTT. It encodes CASSYSTSTEAFF.

The table lists this clone with a count of one. The genes are TRBV7-2 and TRBJ1-2, with D unresolved. Per the germline V gene, CDR1 is SGHTA and CDR2 is FQGNSA. V was clipped by 5 bases and J by 8 bases, with 12 bases between them. There are 12 residues in the CDR3. The CDR3 loop reads CASSPRTTGYTF. As DNA, the CDR3 is TGTGCCAGCAGCCCTAGAACGACCGGCTACACCTTC.

This chain links TRBV5-1 with TRBJ2-7; 11 nucleotides align to TRBD2. The germline gives CDR1 SGHRS, CDR2 YFSETQ. The CDR3 covers 14 residues. The V and J ends lost 9 bases and 2 bases, in that order; junction bases with no gene match: 7. The CDR3: CATSTSGGPYEQYF. The CDR3 bases are TGCGCCACCTCCACTAGCGGGGGACCCTACGAGCAGTACTTC.

CDR3 nucleotide sequence: TGTGCCAGCAATCCCCTGGGGACAGGGAGCAATGAGCAGTTCTTC. Translating gives CASNPLGTGSNEQFF. This chain connects TRBV6-5 to TRBJ2-1; the match to TRBD1 covers 9 bases. The CDR3 is made up of 15 amino acids. CDR1 is MNHEY and CDR2 is SVGAGI in the germline V gene. Losses at the gene ends were 7 bases for V and 6 bases for J; bases not matched to a gene: 10.

This chain links TRBV5-4 with TRBJ1-1; no clear D. CDR1 SGHNT and CDR2 YYREEE come from the germline V gene (reference sequence). The V end was cut by 4 bases, the J end by 0 bases, with 13 bases between. The CDR3 runs to 15 residues. Here the CDR3 reads CASSPTQLMNTEAFF. The CDR3 DNA follows: TGTGCCAGCAGCCCGACACAGTTGATGAACACTGAAGCTTTCTTT.

The gene calls are TRBV19 and TRBJ1-1, with 9 bases aligning to TRBD1. The V gene end was trimmed by 9 bases and the J gene end by 5 bases; junction bases not matched to a gene: 13. Germline CDR1 reads LNHDA; CDR2 reads SQIVND (reference sequence). This CDR3 has 15 amino acids. Written as DNA, the CDR3 is TGTGCCAGCATATCGGGACAGGGAATGGGTACTGAAGCTTTCTTT. Translation gives CASISGQGMGTEAFF.

This clone was seen once. J is TRBJ2-7 and V is TRBV5-5; TRBD2 aligns across 9 bases. V lost 2 bases to trimming and J lost 4 bases; unmatched junction nucleotides: 7. The CDR3 runs 15 residues. The germline V gene has CDR1 SGHKS and CDR2 YYEKEE (reference sequence). CDR3 region: CASSFSGGPGYEQYF. The CDR3 region has the DNA TGTGCCAGCAGCTTTAGCGGGGGCCCAGGGTACGAGCAGTACTTC.

This rearrangement joins TRBV30 to TRBJ1-2; 7 nucleotides agree with TRBD1. Germline trimming cut 2 bases from V and 4 bases from J; bases unmatched to any gene: 4. This CDR3 spans 13 amino acids. CDR1 and CDR2 (germline): GTSNPN, SVGIG (reference sequence). The CDR3 region has the DNA TGTGCCTGGAGTCGGGACAGCCTCTATGGCTACACCTTC. This gives the protein CAWSRDSLYGYTF. The whole variable domain, remainder taken from reference TRBV30 and TRBJ1-2, is SQTIHQWPATLVQPVGSPLSLECTVEGTSNPNLYWYRQAAGRGLQLLFYSVGIGQISSEVPQNLSASRPQDRQFILSSKKLLLSDSGFYLCAWSRDSLYGYTFGSGTRLTVV.

The chain employs TRBV13 and TRBJ2-7; D unresolved. Trimming took off 5 bases at V and 5 bases at J, with 16 bases between the two ends. Germline V lookup: CDR1 PRHDT, CDR2 FYEKMQ (reference sequence). The CDR3 totals 14 residues. CDR3 nucleotide sequence: TGTGCCAGCAGCGCCGGGCGGCCAGCCCACGAGCAGTACTTC. Its translation: CASSAGRPAHEQYF.

J is TRBJ2-5 and V is TRBV25-1; no clear D. V shed 3 bases and J shed 5 bases, with 16 bases lying between them. The CDR3 runs to 15 residues. CDR1 MGHDK and CDR2 SYGVNS come from the germline V gene. CDR3 DNA sequence: TGTGCCAGCAGTGATTCCTCCAGGATCGGGGAGACCCAGTACTTC. Residues: CASSDSSRIGETQYF.

The chain recombines TRBV15 with TRBJ1-4; D is unresolved. V lost 0 bases, J lost 8 bases, and 10 bases lay in between. CDR3 size: 14 residues. The germline V gene has CDR1 LNHNV and CDR2 YYDKDF (reference sequence). CDR3 nucleotides: TGTGCCACCAGCAGAGATACCGGCTCCGAAAAACTGTTTTTT. This gives the protein CATSRDTGSEKLFF.

The CDR3 is CASSADADRNYGYTF. The CDR3 DNA is TGTGCCAGCAGCGCAGACGCCGACAGAAACTATGGCTACACCTTC. This chain links TRBV9 with TRBJ1-2; TRBD1 might be the D (5 bases). Trimming stripped 3 bases from V and 2 bases from J, with 14 bases between. The V gene's germline CDR1 is SGDLS and CDR2 YYNGEE. The CDR3 covers 15 residues.

The chain combines TRBV6-2 or TRBV6-3 with TRBJ1-5; no clear D gene. The V gene lost 3 bases and the J gene lost 0 bases, with 18 bases spanning the gap. The CDR3 contains 18 residues. Germline CDR1 and CDR2: MNHEY and SVGEGT. The DNA of the CDR3 is TGTGCCAGCAGTTATTCTAGGGAAGATTGGGTTAGCAATCAGCCCCAGCATTTT. It encodes CASSYSREDWVSNQPQHF.

J is TRBJ2-2 and V is TRBV27; 9 bases match TRBD2. The CDR3 contains 20 residues. V was pared by 5 bases and J by 6 bases, with 22 bases of the junction left unmatched. CDR1 is MNHEY, CDR2 SMNVEV, per germline (reference sequence). The CDR3 DNA sequence: TGTGCCAGCAGTCCGGAGGGGTTAGCGGGGGCCGGGAGGGTTTCCGGGGAGCTGTTTTTT. As protein: CASSPEGLAGAGRVSGELFF.

The CDR3 reads CASSRRDGTNEKLFF. For the CDR3, the DNA is TGTGCCAGCAGTCGCCGGGACGGCACTAATGAAAAACTGTTTTTT. This chain connects TRBV6-5 to TRBJ1-4; TRBD1 might be the D (5 bases). The CDR3 length is 15 residues. Germline lookup yields CDR1 MNHEY and CDR2 SVGAGI. V was cut by 5 bases and J by 2 bases, with 12 bases left in between.

This sequence joins TRBV7-2 and TRBJ2-7, with TRBD1 identical over 7 bases. The germline V gene has CDR1 SGHTA and CDR2 FQGNSA. V was clipped by 5 bases and J by 2 bases; unmatched bases: 6. The CDR3 length is 14 residues. The CDR3: CASSPRQGPYEQYF. CDR3 DNA sequence: TGTGCCAGCAGCCCCCGACAGGGTCCCTACGAGCAGTACTTC.

This clone was seen a single time. The CDR3 spells CASSPEGANEKLFF. CDR3 nucleotides: TGTGCCAGCTCACCGGAGGGGGCCAATGAAAAACTGTTTTTT. The chain uses TRBV18 and TRBJ1-4, with 7 bases lining up with TRBD1. In germline, CDR1 is KGHSH, CDR2 LQKENI. The V segment lost 3 bases and the J segment 5 bases; nucleotides outside the gene matches: 3. The CDR3 sequence is 14 residues long. Full variable domain (missing parts from reference TRBV18 and TRBJ1-4): NAGVMQNPRHLVRRRGQEARLRCSPMKGHSHVYWYRQLPEEGLKFMVYLQKENIIDESGMPKERFSAEFPKEGPSILRIQQVVRGDSAAYFCASSPEGANEKLFFGSGTQLSVL.

The chain links TRBV19 to TRBJ1-2; D gene unclear. The CDR3 length is 12 residues. V lost 5 bases and J lost 7, with 11 bases in between. Per the germline V gene, CDR1 is LNHDA and CDR2 is SQIVND (reference sequence). CDR3 in DNA: TGTGCCAGTAGTCGAGGCCTGGGTGGCTACACCTTC. It codes for CASSRGLGGYTF.

This chain connects TRBV6-5 to TRBJ1-6, with D possibly matching TRBD1 (5 bases). The CDR3 runs 14 residues. Germline loops: CDR1 MNHEY, CDR2 SVGAGI. Trimming took off 5 bases at V and 7 bases at J, with 12 bases between the two ends. In DNA form, the CDR3 reads TGTGCCAGCAGTCCTCAGGGCGGGAATTCACCCCTCCACTTT. Its protein product is CASSPQGGNSPLHF.

On this clone itself: Other nucleotide sequences in the sample specify the same CDR3. The chain couples TRBV27 to TRBJ1-2; possible D gene TRBD1, 5 bases. The germline CDR1 and CDR2 sequences are MNHEY and SMNVEV (reference sequence). Trimming pared 3 bases from V and 8 bases from J, leaving 13 bases between. The CDR3 is 13 amino acids. CDR3 residues: CASSFRDLRGYTF. The CDR3 nucleotides are TGTGCCAGCAGTTTCCGGGACTTGAGGGGCTACACCTTC.

This chain connects TRBV6-1 to TRBJ1-1; no reliable D call. Germline-derived CDR1 and CDR2 are MNHNS and SASEGT. The CDR3 covers 12 residues. The germline V and J ends were trimmed by 0 bases and 7 bases, with 6 bases remaining between them. The CDR3: CASSEAGVEAFF. CDR3 in DNA: TGTGCCAGCAGTGAAGCGGGAGTTGAAGCTTTCTTT.

J is TRBJ2-7 and V is TRBV6-4; maybe TRBD1 (6 bases). Germline V gene data show CDR1 as MRHNA and CDR2 as SNTAGT. The CDR3 loop spans 14 amino acids. The V end lost 10 bases, the J end lost 0 bases, and 16 bases lay between the germline ends. The CDR3 here is CAIRENRDSYEQYF. CDR3 DNA: TGTGCCATACGAGAAAACAGGGACTCCTACGAGCAGTACTTC.

The chain carries TRBV6-2 or TRBV6-3 and TRBJ1-1; no reliable D call. V lost 2 bases, J lost 10 bases, and 11 bases lay in between. Per the germline V gene, CDR1 is MNHEY and CDR2 is SVGEGT. CDR3 length equals 12 residues. For the CDR3, the DNA is TGTGCCAGCAGTTACGGTAGCCGAGGAGCTTTCTTT. The encoded protein is CASSYGSRGAFF.

This chain joins TRBV24-1 and TRBJ2-3; 8 nucleotides align to TRBD1. CDR1 is KGHDR, CDR2 SFDVKD, per germline. V was pared by 4 bases and J by 4 bases, with 9 bases of the junction left unmatched. CDR3 size: 16 residues. CDR3 coding DNA: TGTGCCACCAGTGACCCTGGAACGACAGGGGCAGATACGCAGTATTTT. Its translation is CATSDPGTTGADTQYF.

The chain carries TRBV11-1 and TRBJ2-2; 8 bases fit TRBD2. Germline V gene data show CDR1 as SGHAT and CDR2 as FQDESV (reference sequence). The J segment lost 4 bases and the V segment lost 8 bases, leaving 9 bases of the junction unmatched. The CDR3 covers 15 residues. CDR3 DNA: TGTGCCAGCGGACCGGGACTAGGGCTCACCGGGGAGCTGTTTTTT. The encoded protein is CASGPGLGLTGELFF.

CDR3 loop: CASSLRTTNYGYTF. In DNA form, the CDR3 reads TGTGCCAGCAGCCTACGGACCACCAACTATGGCTACACCTTC. The chain couples TRBV7-2 to TRBJ1-2; no firm D call. The CDR3 consists of 14 residues. Deletions cut 5 bases from V and 2 bases from J, with 12 bases between. CDR1 and CDR2 from the germline V gene are SGHTA and FQGNSA.

V and J are TRBV7-8 and TRBJ2-5, with D unresolved. CDR3 length equals 15 residues. Germline CDR1 reads SGHVS; CDR2 reads FQNEAQ. The V end was cut by 0 bases, the J end by 3 bases, with 11 bases between. CDR3 DNA sequence: TGTGCCAGCAGCTTAGCTCCCAGTTTTAAAGAGACCCAGTACTTC. It specifies CASSLAPSFKETQYF.

This chain uses TRBV4-3 with TRBJ2-3; TRBD2 agrees at 12 bases. The CDR3 spans 19 residues. The ends lost 0 bases at V and 5 bases at J; junction bases unmatched: 12. The germline V gene has CDR1 LGHNA and CDR2 YSLEER. Written as DNA, the CDR3 is TGCGCCAGCAGCCAAGAAGGGCCCCTAGCGGGAGGGATGAGAGATACGCAGTATTTT. Encoded protein: CASSQEGPLAGGMRDTQYF.